The 27 T cell receptor beta chains listed next were all sequenced from one sample in a study of response to subunit inactivated influenza vaccine (dated by TCRdb to the late 2010s). The library was made by RT-PCR. The sequencer listed for this sample is Illumina HiSeq 2500. TCRdb ran its own pipeline on the public reads, namely fastp trimming at Q25 and MiXCR clone calling, and kept in-frame beta chains. Rows matching on CDR3 protein sequence are summarized as one entry with the most common DNA and genes. For this sample the table gives around 200,000 distinct CDR3 sequences, of which approximately 9.2% were detected only once. 11% of the sample belongs to the ten largest clones. This sample comprised non-naive T cells sorted from PBMCs, obtained on the day of vaccination. What the cell subset or site label conveys for this sample: memory T cell fraction. These TCRs come from a man aged 45-60 years who received an inactivated influenza vaccine. Donor details come from another sample of the same person, matched by shared clones.

A few counts support this clonotype. The CDR3 spells CASSYGILMNNEQFF. The CDR3 coding sequence is TGTGCCAGCAGCTACGGGATTCTGATGAACAATGAGCAGTTCTTC. J is TRBJ2-1 and V is TRBV7-9; D possibly corresponds to TRBD2 (5 bases). This CDR3 comprises 15 residues. Trimming removed 4 bases from V and 5 bases from J, with 15 bases in between. From germline, CDR1 is SEHNR and CDR2 FQNEAQ (reference sequence).

In this sample, this clonotype turned up many times. The V call is TRBV6-1, the J call TRBJ2-1; D possibly corresponds to TRBD2 (5 bases). The CDR3 covers 14 residues. Trimming removed 8 bases from V and 3 bases from J, with 14 bases in between. Germline loops: CDR1 MNHNS, CDR2 SASEGT. For the CDR3, the DNA is TGTGCCAGCGGCAGAGGGAGCAGCTACAATGAGCAGTTCTTC. This gives the protein CASGRGSSYNEQFF.

This clonotype has a count of ten or more. The CDR3 protein is CASRRASGRGNEQFF. The CDR3, as DNA: TGTGCCAGCAGAAGGGCTAGCGGGAGAGGGAATGAGCAGTTCTTC. The rearrangement uses TRBV7-9 and TRBJ2-1, with 10 bases identical to TRBD2. Germline V gene sequence: CDR1 SEHNR, CDR2 FQNEAQ (reference sequence). V shed 6 bases and J 7 bases; nucleotides not matched to a gene: 9. The CDR3 contains 15 residues.

This chain connects TRBV9 to TRBJ2-3; a weak D match, TRBD1 (6 bases). The CDR3 totals 17 residues. The germline CDR1 and CDR2 sequences are SGDLS and YYNGEE. The V end lost 0 bases, the J end lost 1 base, and 15 bases lay between the germline ends. CDR3 in DNA: TGTGCCAGCAGCGTAGGGGCCCTATCAGGGGGCACAGATACGCAGTATTTT. The encoded protein is CASSVGALSGGTDTQYF.

This clonotype was observed many times. V usage is TRBV5-6 and J usage is TRBJ2-2; no reliable D call. Germline CDR1 is SGHDT and CDR2 is YYEEEE. The CDR3 loop spans 15 amino acids. V was trimmed by 1 base and J by 5 bases, leaving 12 bases between them. CDR3 DNA sequence: TGTGCCAGCAGCTTGATCCCAAGTGGTACCGGGGAGCTGTTTTTT. This encodes CASSLIPSGTGELFF.

This chain links TRBV11-2 with TRBJ2-3; 12 bases line up with TRBD2. The CDR3 is 18 amino acids. Unmatched junction bases numbered 14, after V lost 4 bases and J lost 6 bases. Germline loops: CDR1 SGHAT, CDR2 FQNNGV. CDR3 loop: CASSYDSSGGAVGDTQYF. The CDR3 nucleotides are TGTGCCAGCAGCTACGACTCTAGCGGGGGGGCTGTCGGGGATACGCAGTATTTT.

The rearrangement uses TRBV6-1 and TRBJ1-1; D is undetermined. Germline V gene data show CDR1 as MNHNS and CDR2 as SASEGT. The CDR3 sequence is 13 residues long. The V end was cut by 3 bases, the J end by 4 bases, with 9 bases between. The CDR3 bases are TGTGCCAGCAGTGATTTGCGCGGCACTGAAGCTTTCTTT. The encoded protein is CASSDLRGTEAFF.

The sample holds many counts of this clonotype. This sequence joins TRBV20-1 and TRBJ1-4; TRBD1 aligns across 7 bases. The germline V gene encodes CDR1 DFQATT and CDR2 SNEGSKA (reference sequence). The CDR3 length is 13 residues. V gave up 1 base and J gave up 8 bases; unmatched junction bases: 4. Here the CDR3 reads CSARAGGDEKLFF. The DNA of the CDR3 is TGCAGTGCTAGAGCAGGGGGAGACGAAAAACTGTTTTTT.

The sample holds many counts of this clonotype. This chain connects TRBV7-8 to TRBJ2-2, with TRBD2 matching over 7 bases. Germline loops: CDR1 SGHVS, CDR2 FQNEAQ. The CDR3 loop spans 16 amino acids. Germline trimming cut 5 bases from V and 6 bases from J; bases unmatched to any gene: 12. The CDR3 coding sequence is TGTGCCAGCAGCCAGCTGGTGGGAGGGGAGTCCGGGGAGCTGTTTTTT. Encoded protein: CASSQLVGGESGELFF.

Remarks on this clonotype: This may come from a read error, since a much larger clone is one base off. The rearrangement uses TRBV5-1 and TRBJ1-1; 7 bases agree with TRBD1. Germline V CDR1 and CDR2: SGHRS, YFSETQ. CDR3 length: 15 amino acids. Here the CDR3 DNA reads TGCTCCAGCAGCTCCCGGGACAGCATGAACACTGAAGCTTTCTTT. Its protein is CSSSSRDSMNTEAFF.

This clonotype has a handful of counts. Sequence at one end of the junction differs from germline and may be a read error. V and J are TRBV28 and TRBJ2-1; D may be TRBD1 (7 bases). Germline V gene lookup returns CDR1 MDHEN and CDR2 SYDVKM. This CDR3 is 14 amino acids long. CDR3 sequence reads: CASNLDREANEQFF. For the CDR3, the DNA is TGTGCCAGCAATTTAGACAGGGAGGCGAATGAGCAGTTCTTC.

This clonotype has a count of ten or more. The genes are TRBV7-9 and TRBJ2-7; 10 bases line up with TRBD1. V shed 6 bases, J shed 7 bases, and the junction held 9 bases outside the gene matches. Germline V CDR1 and CDR2: SEHNR, FQNEAQ (reference sequence). The CDR3 is 14 amino acids. The CDR3: CASRRTGGSGEQYF. In nucleotides, the CDR3 is TGTGCCAGCAGGCGGACAGGGGGGTCTGGAGAGCAGTACTTC.

In this sample, this clonotype turned up a few times. The chain recombines TRBV20-1 with TRBJ1-1; D is perhaps TRBD1 (5 bases). CDR1 is DFQATT, CDR2 SNEGSKA, per germline (reference sequence). Trimming removed 3 bases from V and 3 bases from J, with 14 bases in between. The CDR3 extends over 14 amino acids. In DNA, the CDR3 is TGCAGTGCTAGTTTTAACAGGTGGGACACTGAAGCTTTCTTT. It encodes CSASFNRWDTEAFF.

This clonotype has more than one count but fewer than ten. The chain recombines TRBV20-1 with TRBJ2-3; 9 positions match TRBD2. The V gene end was trimmed by 6 bases and the J gene end by 2 bases; junction bases not matched to a gene: 9. The CDR3 length is 15 residues. The germline CDR1 and CDR2 sequences are DFQATT and SNEGSKA (reference sequence). The CDR3 here is CSACRLAVLTDTQYF. Written as DNA, the CDR3 is TGCAGTGCATGTCGACTAGCGGTCCTCACAGATACGCAGTATTTT.

This clonotype came up a few times. The chain combines TRBV12-3 or TRBV12-4 with TRBJ1-6, with TRBD1 matching 9 bases. V trimming: 5 bases; J trimming: 9 bases; junction bases outside the gene matches: 5. This CDR3 is 14 amino acids long. DNA for the CDR3: TGTGCCAGCAGTCCGGGACAGGGAGGTTCACCCCTCCACTTT. Protein product: CASSPGQGGSPLHF.

This clonotype was seen many times. This chain links TRBV18 with TRBJ2-5; TRBD2 is a possible D gene (5 bases). Germline values: CDR1 KGHSH, CDR2 LQKENI. V was pared by 2 bases and J by 1 base, with 8 bases between. The CDR3 has 14 residues. CDR3 sequence (DNA): TGTGCCAGCTCACCAAGGAGGTTCCAAGAGACCCAGTACTTC. Residues: CASSPRRFQETQYF.

This clonotype has at least ten counts. J is TRBJ2-7 and V is TRBV28; the D is unclear. The ends were cut back, 1 base at V and 3 bases at J, with 1 base in the middle. Germline V gene data show CDR1 as MDHEN and CDR2 as SYDVKM. This CDR3 comprises 11 residues. The CDR3 loop reads CASSLYYEQYF. The CDR3 nucleotides read TGTGCCAGCAGTTTATACTACGAGCAGTACTTC.

This clonotype was observed many times. The rearrangement joins TRBV2 to TRBJ2-3; 7 bases line up with TRBD1. CDR1 is SNHLY and CDR2 is FYNNEI in the germline V gene. J gave up 3 bases and V 7 bases, and 7 bases lay outside the gene matches. CDR3 length equals 14 residues. The CDR3 sequence is CASNRQGTTDTQYF. DNA for the CDR3: TGTGCCAGCAACCGACAGGGAACAACAGATACGCAGTATTTT.

This clonotype has more than one count but fewer than ten. The rearrangement links TRBV18 to TRBJ1-2; tentative D call: TRBD1 (5 bases). Between the trimmed V and J ends, which lost 4 bases and 6 bases, there was a span of 6 bases. CDR3 size: 11 residues. Germline CDR1 KGHSH, CDR2 LQKENI. CDR3 sequence: CASSLQDGYTF. In DNA form, the CDR3 reads TGTGCCAGCTCACTACAGGATGGCTACACCTTC.

Only a few counts were recorded for this clonotype. The chain links TRBV7-2 to TRBJ2-3, with a tentative D call TRBD2 (5 bases). CDR3 length: 12 amino acids. V shed 5 bases and J shed 9 bases, with 12 bases lying between them. Germline V gives CDR1 SGHTA, CDR2 FQGNSA. The CDR3 DNA follows: TGTGCCAGCAGCAACTTAGCGCTAACGCAGTATTTT. Translation gives CASSNLALTQYF.

This clonotype appeared a few times. This chain uses TRBV9 with TRBJ2-7; D perhaps matches TRBD1 (6 bases). CDR1 and CDR2 from the germline V gene are SGDLS and YYNGEE. V dropped 2 bases and J dropped 2 bases, with 14 bases sitting between them. The CDR3 length is 15 residues. The CDR3 here is CASSVSGDWPYEQYF. DNA of the CDR3: TGTGCCAGCAGCGTGTCAGGGGATTGGCCCTACGAGCAGTACTTC.

The chain has TRBV18 and TRBJ2-1, with D possibly being TRBD2 (5 bases). This CDR3 spans 12 amino acids. CDR1 and CDR2 from the germline V gene are KGHSH and LQKENI. With 3 bases removed from V and 6 bases from J, the gap between germline ends came to 6 bases. The CDR3 here is CASSPSVNEQFF. The CDR3, as DNA: TGTGCCAGCTCACCTAGCGTCAATGAGCAGTTCTTC.

This clonotype occurred a few times. The chain links TRBV7-2 to TRBJ2-1, with D perhaps matching TRBD1 (5 bases). Germline V gives CDR1 SGHTA, CDR2 FQGNSA. The CDR3 loop spans 16 amino acids. The V gene lost 5 bases and the J gene lost 3 bases, with 17 bases spanning the gap. CDR3 DNA: TGTGCCAGCAGCCCCCGGACACCACGTGGCTACAATGAGCAGTTCTTC. Its translation: CASSPRTPRGYNEQFF.

V and J are TRBV6-1 and TRBJ1-6, with D possibly TRBD1 on 5 matching bases. The CDR3 extends over 15 amino acids. V lost 10 bases to trimming and J lost 5 bases, with 18 bases between them. Per the germline V gene, CDR1 is MNHNS and CDR2 is SASEGT. The CDR3 protein is CATKLRGANNSPLHF. The CDR3 region has the DNA TGTGCCACAAAACTAAGGGGCGCGAATAATTCACCCCTCCACTTT.

This clonotype was observed at least ten times. DNA of the CDR3: TGTGCCAGCAGGTCTAGCGGGGGCATGCCCTACAATGAGCAGTTCTTC. It encodes CASRSSGGMPYNEQFF. The rearrangement links TRBV6-2 or TRBV6-3 to TRBJ2-1, with 10 nucleotides matching TRBD2. The CDR3 has 16 residues. Losses at the gene ends were 6 bases for V and 2 bases for J; bases not matched to a gene: 7. The germline gives CDR1 MNHEY, CDR2 SVGEGT.

This clonotype has only a few counts. This chain connects TRBV20-1 to TRBJ2-3, with TRBD2 matching 15 bases. V lost 5 bases, J lost 4 bases, and 4 bases stayed unmatched. This CDR3 region has 15 residues. Germline loops: CDR1 DFQATT, CDR2 SNEGSKA (reference sequence). CDR3 coding DNA: TGCAGTGCTTCGGGACTAGCGGGGGGCCCAGATACGCAGTATTTT. Translation: CSASGLAGGPDTQYF.

There are many counts of this clonotype. The chain carries TRBV7-2 and TRBJ2-2; D gene ambiguous. The CDR3 spans 15 residues. Between the trimmed V and J ends, which lost 3 bases and 5 bases, there was a span of 13 bases. Germline-derived CDR1 and CDR2 are SGHTA and FQGNSA. CDR3 in amino acids: CASSLNPMRTGELFF. CDR3 nucleotides: TGTGCCAGCAGCTTGAACCCCATGAGGACCGGGGAGCTGTTTTTT.